These T cell receptor beta chains were read from a single sample in a study of blood T cell repertoires in COVID-19. Method: immunoSEQ multiplex PCR; TCRdb's copy keeps in-frame clones and lacks some. Among 140,000 or so clones listed, about 87% were seen once. What was sequenced was peripheral blood. The receptors originated from a human donor with COVID-19, enrolled during active disease. The donor label of this sample is uncertain. Each CDR3 is given with its conserved first and last residue. Some rows have no size entry. The others give once, few or many, or a class for an expanded clone.

CDR3 length	V gene	J gene	clone size	CDR3 protein
14	TRBV2	TRBJ2-1	NA	CASTSGWRNNEQFF
15	TRBV3-1/TRBV3-2	TRBJ2-6	NA	CASSQGPSGANVLTF
15	TRBV10-3	TRBJ1-2	NA	CAISESQTVNYGYTF
17	TRBV18	TRBJ1-1	once	CASSPFDSTGEDTEAFF
15	TRBV24-1	TRBJ2-7	NA	CATSDPYRDPYEQYF
15	TRBV6-5	TRBJ1-2	NA	CASSPTGGAYYGYTF
13	TRBV24-1	TRBJ2-1	once	CATSDKHYNEQFF
16	TRBV7-7	TRBJ2-7	NA	CATGVKNRGGLNEQYF
15	TRBV5-1	TRBJ1-4	NA	CASSHPGQGGEKLFF
12	TRBV11-2	TRBJ2-5	NA	CASKPPGETQYF
15	TRBV25-1	TRBJ2-7	NA	CASSEGLAGGGEQYF
14	TRBV9	TRBJ1-3	NA	CASSVEGDGNTIYF
13	TRBV6-1	TRBJ2-5	NA	CASSDGTEETQYF
14	TRBV2	TRBJ1-2	NA	CASSEFQGPYGYTF
15	TRBV2	TRBJ1-5	NA	CASSGDRNSNQPQHF
13	TRBV7-9	TRBJ1-2	once	CASSLVGGEGYTF
18	TRBV10-1	TRBJ2-3	NA	CASSESTGGLSFTDTQYF
16	TRBV29-1	TRBJ1-1	NA	CSVVLNYDRVDTEAFF
13	TRBV5-1	TRBJ1-5	once	CASSLYRDQPQHF
13	TRBV18	TRBJ2-1	few	CASSSNQADEQFF
17	TRBV6-1	TRBJ2-1	NA	CASSEAGERISYNEQFF
15	TRBV7-2	TRBJ1-2	once	CASSLGQGQNYGYTF
15	TRBV5-1	TRBJ2-2	NA	CASSLGTGKTGELFF
11	TRBV12-5	TRBJ2-7	NA	CASGVHYEQYF